A selection of T cell receptor beta chains follows, all from one sample in a study of OX40 agonist ivuxolimab in advanced cancers. Sequencing was performed with immunoSEQ multiplex PCR; in TCRdb, only in-frame clones are kept and a portion is missing. The top ten clones hold around 8.2% of a sample with tens of thousands of clones, around 80% of them seen once. The sequenced sample was CD4+ or CD8+ T cells sorted from blood, obtained in a trial of the OX40 agonist ivuxolimab. The receptors shown here come from an adult with an advanced solid tumor such as melanoma, head and neck, liver or kidney cancer. The CDR3 runs from the conserved cysteine through the conserved F or W. A D gene is named only where the DNA matches it firmly. Where a row states a size, it is once, few, many or the class of an expanded clone; other rows omit it.

CDR3 | DNA | J | V | D | size
CASSYSRTSNQPQHF | TGTGCCAGCAGTTACTCGAGGACAAGCAATCAGCCCCAGCATTTT | TRBJ1-5 | TRBV6-6 | NA | NA
CASRGRFSGNTIYF | TGCGCCAGCAGAGGGAGATTCTCTGGAAACACCATATATTTT | TRBJ1-3 | TRBV10-1 | NA | NA
CSVEVLAGELFF | TGCAGCGTTGAAGTCCTGGCCGGGGAGCTGTTTTTT | TRBJ2-2 | TRBV29-1 | NA | NA
CASSLQGGGYTF | TGTGCCAGCAGCTTACAGGGGGGTGGCTACACCTTC | TRBJ1-2 | TRBV7-2 | TRBD1 | NA
CASRWGGETQYF | TGTGCCAGCCGCTGGGGGGGAGAGACCCAGTACTTC | TRBJ2-5 | TRBV2 | TRBD2 | NA
CASSPRYGNTGELFF | TGTGCCAGCAGCCCTCGCTACGGGAACACCGGGGAGCTGTTTTTT | TRBJ2-2 | TRBV9 | NA | NA
CASSRGPHTDTQYF | TGTGCCAGCTCACGGGGGCCCCACACAGATACGCAGTATTTT | TRBJ2-3 | TRBV9 | NA | NA
CASSANQGAYGYTF | TGTGCCAGCAGCGCTAACCAGGGGGCCTATGGCTACACCTTC | TRBJ1-2 | TRBV9 | TRBD1 | medium-sized
CASSPSGGRGSDTQYF | TGCGCCAGCAGCCCGTCCGGCGGGCGGGGGTCAGATACGCAGTATTTT | TRBJ2-3 | TRBV4-1 | TRBD2 | few
CASTLGQGWGYTF | TGTGCCAGCACCTTGGGACAGGGCTGGGGCTACACCTTC | TRBJ1-2 | TRBV21-1 | NA | few
CASSLYQENTEAFF | TGTGCCAGCAGCCTATATCAGGAGAACACTGAAGCTTTCTTT | TRBJ1-1 | TRBV2 | NA | NA
CASSRSREVETQYF | TGTGCCAGCTCCCGGAGCAGGGAAGTAGAGACCCAGTACTTC | TRBJ2-5 | TRBV18 | NA | NA
CASSSGMERGLYEQYF | TGTGCCAGCAGCTCGGGTATGGAAAGGGGGCTCTACGAGCAGTACTTC | TRBJ2-7 | TRBV7-2 | TRBD1 | few
CASSRAGTSSLF | TGTGCCAGCAGCAGAGCCGGGACTAGCTCGCTCTTC | TRBJ2-7 | TRBV13 | TRBD2 | NA
CASSSTGTGREANEKLFF | TGTGCCAGCAGCTCCACCGGGACAGGGAGGGAGGCTAATGAAAAACTGTTTTTT | TRBJ1-4 | TRBV4-2 | TRBD1 | NA
CASSRDGSGTDTQYF | TGTGCCAGCAGTCGCGACGGGAGCGGCACAGATACGCAGTATTTT | TRBJ2-3 | TRBV2 | NA | NA
CASSLLTSGRPYNEQFF | TGTGCCAGTAGTCTCCTGACTAGCGGGAGACCCTACAATGAGCAGTTCTTC | TRBJ2-1 | TRBV19 | TRBD2 | once
CASSSQGAIDTQYF | TGCGCCAGCAGCTCACAGGGGGCGATAGATACGCAGTATTTT | TRBJ2-3 | TRBV5-1 | TRBD1 | NA
CAISESPTTQETQYF | TGTGCCATCAGTGAGTCTCCTACTACCCAAGAGACCCAGTACTTC | TRBJ2-5 | TRBV10-3 | NA | NA
CASSLGTDTQYF | TGTGCCAGCAGCTTGGGGACAGATACGCAGTATTTT | TRBJ2-3 | TRBV7-9 | NA | NA
CASSATETRGEQFF | TGTGCCAGCAGTGCCACTGAAACTAGGGGTGAGCAGTTCTTC | TRBJ2-1 | TRBV6-1 | NA | NA
CASSLGVGDGYTF | TGTGCCAGCAGCTTGGGCGTAGGGGATGGCTACACCTTC | TRBJ1-2 | TRBV5-4 | NA | NA
CASSDLQGVSGNTIYF | TGTGCCAGCTCAGATTTACAGGGTGTCTCTGGAAACACCATATATTTT | TRBJ1-3 | TRBV18 | NA | NA
CASSPRQGAAGGTEAFF | TGTGCCAGTAGTCCTCGACAGGGAGCAGCCGGGGGGACTGAAGCTTTCTTT | TRBJ1-1 | TRBV19 | TRBD1 | NA
CASSPPIPDQETQYF | TGTGCCAGCTCACCACCGATCCCAGATCAAGAGACCCAGTACTTC | TRBJ2-5 | TRBV18 | NA | NA
CATSSPSRTGYNEQFF | TGTGCCACCAGCAGTCCTTCCCGTACGGGCTACAATGAGCAGTTCTTC | TRBJ2-1 | TRBV15 | NA | medium-sized
CASSKGLTDTQYF | TGTGCCAGTAGTAAGGGCCTCACAGATACGCAGTATTTT | TRBJ2-3 | TRBV19 | NA | NA
CASSAASGMHSGNTIYF | TGTGCCAGCAGCGCTGCATCAGGGATGCACTCTGGAAACACCATATATTTT | TRBJ1-3 | TRBV25-1 | NA | few
CASSQDQDYNSPLHF | TGCGCCAGCAGCCAAGACCAGGATTATAATTCACCCCTCCACTTT | TRBJ1-6 | TRBV4-1 | NA | NA
CASSVELEDTQYF | TGTGCCAGCAGCGTCGAGTTGGAAGATACGCAGTATTTT | TRBJ2-3 | TRBV7-3 | NA | NA
CASSPTGDDYGYTF | TGTGCCAGCTCACCGACAGGGGATGATTATGGCTACACCTTC | TRBJ1-2 | TRBV18 | TRBD1 | NA
CASSFLSGQGAVTGELFF | TGTGCCAGCAGCTTTTTGTCGGGACAGGGGGCAGTCACCGGGGAGCTGTTTTTT | TRBJ2-2 | TRBV7-9 | TRBD1 | NA
CASSSGVRSNQPQHF | TGTGCCAGCAGCTCAGGGGTCCGTAGCAATCAGCCCCAGCATTTT | TRBJ1-5 | TRBV28 | NA | NA
CASSLKGAGGPNTGELFF | TGTGCCAGCAGCTTAAAGGGAGCGGGAGGCCCGAACACCGGGGAGCTGTTTTTT | TRBJ2-2 | TRBV7-2 | TRBD2 | NA
CASSLVGRSTDTQYF | TGCGCCAGCAGCTTGGTCGGCAGGAGCACAGATACGCAGTATTTT | TRBJ2-3 | TRBV5-1 | NA | NA
CAWSLSYYEQYF | TGTGCCTGGAGTCTTTCTTACTACGAGCAGTACTTC | TRBJ2-7 | TRBV30 | NA | NA
CASSRTGGPEVEAFF | TGTGCCAGCAGCAGGACAGGGGGCCCGGAGGTTGAAGCTTTCTTT | TRBJ1-1 | TRBV7-9 | TRBD1 | NA
CASSLSPNRDGSYNYYGYTF | TGTGCCAGCTCACTGTCACCGAACCGGGACGGATCATATAACTACTATGGCTACACCTTC | TRBJ1-2 | TRBV18 | NA | NA